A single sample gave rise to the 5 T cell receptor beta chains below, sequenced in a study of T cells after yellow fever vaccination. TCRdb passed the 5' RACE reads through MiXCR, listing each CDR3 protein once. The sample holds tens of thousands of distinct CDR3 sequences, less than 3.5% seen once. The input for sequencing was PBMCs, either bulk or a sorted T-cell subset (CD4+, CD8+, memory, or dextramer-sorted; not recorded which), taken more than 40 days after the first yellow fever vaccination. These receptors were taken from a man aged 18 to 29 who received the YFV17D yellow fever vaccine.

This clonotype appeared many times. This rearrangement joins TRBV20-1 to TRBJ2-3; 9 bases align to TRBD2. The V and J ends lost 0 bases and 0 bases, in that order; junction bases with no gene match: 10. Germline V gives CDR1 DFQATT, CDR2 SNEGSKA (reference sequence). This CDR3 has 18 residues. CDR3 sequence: CSAREITSGGLSTDTQYF. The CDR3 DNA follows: TGCAGTGCTAGAGAAATTACCAGCGGGGGGCTGAGCACAGATACGCAGTATTTT.

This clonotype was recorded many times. The CDR3 reads CASSFRAGGFYEQYF. CDR3 DNA sequence: TGTGCCAGCAGTTTCAGGGCAGGGGGCTTCTACGAGCAGTACTTC. The rearrangement links TRBV12-3 or TRBV12-4 to TRBJ2-7; 8 bases are shared with TRBD1. This CDR3 has 15 residues. V lost 3 bases to trimming and J lost 3 bases; unmatched junction nucleotides: 7.

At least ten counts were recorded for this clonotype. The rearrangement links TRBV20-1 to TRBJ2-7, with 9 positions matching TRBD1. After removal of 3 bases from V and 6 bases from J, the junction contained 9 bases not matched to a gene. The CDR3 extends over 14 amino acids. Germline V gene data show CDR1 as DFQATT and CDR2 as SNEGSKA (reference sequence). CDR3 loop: CSARDDRGVREQYV. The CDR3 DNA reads TGCAGTGCTAGGGACGACAGGGGGGTTCGCGAGCAGTACGTC.

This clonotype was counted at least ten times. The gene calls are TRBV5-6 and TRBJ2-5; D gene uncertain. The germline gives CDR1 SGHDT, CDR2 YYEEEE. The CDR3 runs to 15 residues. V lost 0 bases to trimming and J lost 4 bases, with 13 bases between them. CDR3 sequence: CASSLVVGSGETQYF. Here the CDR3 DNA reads TGTGCCAGCAGCTTGGTAGTCGGCTCAGGAGAGACCCAGTACTTC.

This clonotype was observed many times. The CDR3 region is CASSRFDYGYTF. The CDR3 DNA is TGTGCCAGCAGCCGATTCGACTATGGCTACACCTTC. The V and J genes are TRBV14 and TRBJ1-2; D gene unclear. This CDR3 is 12 amino acids long. Germline V gene sequence: CDR1 SGHDN, CDR2 FVKESK. V lost 4 bases and J lost 3, with 6 bases in between.